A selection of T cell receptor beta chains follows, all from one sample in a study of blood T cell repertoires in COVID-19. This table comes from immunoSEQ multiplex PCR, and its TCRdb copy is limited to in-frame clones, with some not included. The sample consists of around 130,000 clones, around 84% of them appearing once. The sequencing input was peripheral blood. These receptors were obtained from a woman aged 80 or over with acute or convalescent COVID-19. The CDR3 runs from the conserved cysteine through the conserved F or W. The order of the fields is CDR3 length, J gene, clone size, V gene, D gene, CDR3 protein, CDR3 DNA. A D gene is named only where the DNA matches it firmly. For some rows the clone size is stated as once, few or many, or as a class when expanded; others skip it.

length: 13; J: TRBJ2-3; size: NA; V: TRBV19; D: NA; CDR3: CATQQTGADTQYF; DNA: TGTGCCACCCAGCAGACGGGAGCAGATACGCAGTATTTT
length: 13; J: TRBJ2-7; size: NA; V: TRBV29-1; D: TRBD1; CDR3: CSVKTGTGYEQYF; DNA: TGCAGCGTCAAGACCGGGACAGGGTACGAGCAGTACTTC
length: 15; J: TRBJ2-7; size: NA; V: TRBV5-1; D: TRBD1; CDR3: CASSLDWTGRYEQYF; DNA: TGCGCCAGCAGCTTGGACTGGACAGGGCGCTACGAGCAGTACTTC
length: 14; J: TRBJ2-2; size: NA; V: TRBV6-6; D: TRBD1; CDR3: CASRQQGAGGELFF; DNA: TGTGCCAGCAGACAACAGGGGGCGGGTGGGGAGCTGTTTTTT
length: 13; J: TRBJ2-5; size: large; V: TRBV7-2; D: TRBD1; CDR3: CASTLTGGETQYF; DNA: TGTGCCAGCACCTTGACAGGGGGTGAGACCCAGTACTTC
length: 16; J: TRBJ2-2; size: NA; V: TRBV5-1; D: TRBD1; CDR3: CASSQTGDLNTGELFF; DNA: TGCGCCAGCAGCCAGACAGGGGACCTGAACACCGGGGAGCTGTTTTTT
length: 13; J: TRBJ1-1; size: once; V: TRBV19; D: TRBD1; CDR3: CASRDRGNTEAFF; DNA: TGTGCCAGCCGGGACAGGGGTAACACTGAAGCTTTCTTT
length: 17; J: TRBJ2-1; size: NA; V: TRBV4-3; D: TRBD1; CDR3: CASSQAHTGVGYNEQFF; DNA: TGCGCCAGCAGCCAGGCTCATACAGGGGTGGGCTACAATGAGCAGTTCTTC
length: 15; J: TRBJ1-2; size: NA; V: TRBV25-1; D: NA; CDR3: CASTPNTGTPYGYTF; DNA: TGTGCCAGCACACCTAATACAGGAACCCCCTATGGCTACACCTTC
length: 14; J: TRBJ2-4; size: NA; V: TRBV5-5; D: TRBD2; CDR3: CASRRGDAKNIQYF; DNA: TGTGCCAGCAGACGGGGGGACGCCAAAAACATTCAGTACTTC
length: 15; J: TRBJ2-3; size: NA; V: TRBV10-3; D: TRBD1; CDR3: CAIRTGNGGTDTQYF; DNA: TGTGCCATTCGGACAGGTAACGGAGGCACAGATACGCAGTATTTT
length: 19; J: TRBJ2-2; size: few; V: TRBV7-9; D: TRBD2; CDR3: CASSLRGLAGAGGTGELFF; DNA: TGTGCCAGCAGCCTACGGGGACTAGCGGGAGCCGGGGGTACCGGGGAGCTGTTTTTT
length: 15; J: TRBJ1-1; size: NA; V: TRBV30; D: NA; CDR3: CAWDVSTGANTEAFF; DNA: TGTGCCTGGGACGTTTCGACAGGCGCGAACACTGAAGCTTTCTTT
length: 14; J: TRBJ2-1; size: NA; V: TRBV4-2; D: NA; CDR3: CATSGSSSYNEQFF; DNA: TGTGCCACCAGCGGTTCTAGTTCCTACAATGAGCAGTTCTTC
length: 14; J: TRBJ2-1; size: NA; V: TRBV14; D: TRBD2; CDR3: CASSQDLAGNEQFF; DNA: TGTGCCAGCAGCCAAGATCTAGCGGGGAATGAGCAGTTCTTC
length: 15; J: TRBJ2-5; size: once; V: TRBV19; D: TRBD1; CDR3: CASSRSGTGDETQYF; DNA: TGTGCCAGTAGTCGTTCCGGGACAGGGGATGAGACCCAGTACTTC
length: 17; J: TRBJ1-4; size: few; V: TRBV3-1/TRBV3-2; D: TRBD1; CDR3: CASSQEGTGGAGEKLFF; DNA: TGTGCCAGCAGCCAAGAAGGGACAGGGGGCGCAGGCGAAAAACTGTTTTTT
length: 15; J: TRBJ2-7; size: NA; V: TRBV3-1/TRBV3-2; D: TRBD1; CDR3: CASSRRGTGSYEQYF; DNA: TGTGCCAGCAGCCGCCGGGGGACAGGCTCCTACGAGCAGTACTTC
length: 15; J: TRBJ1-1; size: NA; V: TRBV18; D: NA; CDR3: CASSPSRELSTEAFF; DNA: TGTGCCAGCTCACCCTCCAGGGAATTGAGCACTGAAGCTTTCTTT
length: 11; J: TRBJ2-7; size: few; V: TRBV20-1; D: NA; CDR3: CSAWAADEQYF; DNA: TGCAGTGCCTGGGCAGCGGACGAGCAGTACTTC
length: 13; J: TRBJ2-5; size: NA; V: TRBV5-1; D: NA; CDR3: CASSFASDETQYF; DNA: TGCGCCAGCAGCTTCGCCAGCGACGAGACCCAGTACTTC
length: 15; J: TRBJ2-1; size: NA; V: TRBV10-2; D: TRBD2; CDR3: CASTGREGRRSEQFF; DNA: TGCGCCAGCACTGGGCGGGAGGGCCGGAGAAGTGAGCAGTTCTTC